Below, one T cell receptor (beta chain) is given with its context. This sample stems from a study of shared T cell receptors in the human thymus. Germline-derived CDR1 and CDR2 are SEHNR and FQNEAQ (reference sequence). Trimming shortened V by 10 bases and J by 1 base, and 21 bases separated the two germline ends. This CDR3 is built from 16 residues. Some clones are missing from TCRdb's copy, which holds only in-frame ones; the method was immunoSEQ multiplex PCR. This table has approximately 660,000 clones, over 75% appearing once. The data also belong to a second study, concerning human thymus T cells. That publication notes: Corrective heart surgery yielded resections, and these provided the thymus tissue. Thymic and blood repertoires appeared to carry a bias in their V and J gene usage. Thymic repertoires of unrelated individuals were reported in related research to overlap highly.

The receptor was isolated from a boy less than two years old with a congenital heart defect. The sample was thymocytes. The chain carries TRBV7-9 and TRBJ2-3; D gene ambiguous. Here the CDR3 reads CATTQVPPLGTDTQYF. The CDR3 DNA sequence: TGTGCCACCACACAAGTACCCCCCTTGGGCACAGATACGCAGTATTTT.